Listed here are 8 T cell receptor beta chains from one sample, sequenced in a study of cytomegalovirus exposure and HLA in healthy donors. Both 60 Vbeta primers and 13 Jbeta primers went into the PCR. Method: immunoSEQ multiplex PCR; TCRdb's copy keeps in-frame clones and lacks some. This sample has about 160,000 clones, with approximately 80% found just once. The sample was PBMCs. The origin of the receptors is a young man in good health and CMV-seronegative.

The genes are TRBV28 and TRBJ1-1; 7 bases align to TRBD1. The trim removed 5 bases at V and 1 base at J, leaving 19 bases unmatched. Germline CDR1 is MDHEN and CDR2 is SYDVKM. The CDR3 runs to 19 residues. The CDR3 region is CASSLIHFRTGARNTEAFF. The CDR3 nucleotides read TGTGCCAGCAGTCTCATCCACTTCCGGACAGGAGCTAGGAACACTGAAGCTTTCTTT.

The V and J genes are TRBV7-2 and TRBJ1-2; TRBD1 matches at 7 bases. CDR1 is SGHTA and CDR2 is FQGNSA in the germline V gene. Unmatched junction bases numbered 6, after V lost 8 bases and J lost 0 bases. The CDR3 runs 14 residues. The CDR3 reads CASARQGPNYGYTF. For the CDR3, the DNA is TGTGCCAGCGCTAGACAGGGACCTAACTATGGCTACACCTTC.

The chain combines TRBV7-8 with TRBJ1-3, with D uncertain. CDR3 length equals 15 residues. V shed 3 bases and J shed 0 bases, with 9 bases lying between them. CDR1 is SGHVS, CDR2 FQNEAQ, per germline. In nucleotides, the CDR3 is TGTGCCAGCAGCTTTCGCGAGAGCTCTGGAAACACCATATATTTT. Amino acid sequence: CASSFRESSGNTIYF.

The chain has TRBV9 and TRBJ1-4; D not certain. The CDR3 is made up of 13 amino acids. V lost 3 bases and J lost 7, with 10 bases in between. The germline V gene encodes CDR1 SGDLS and CDR2 YYNGEE. The DNA of the CDR3 is TGTGCCAGCAGCGCAAGGCCAGGTGAAAAACTGTTTTTT. Amino acid sequence: CASSARPGEKLFF.

The rearrangement joins TRBV7-2 to TRBJ2-5; TRBD1 agrees at 9 bases. TRBJ2-7 matches the DNA end more closely, so the J call is doubtful. In germline, CDR1 is SGHTA, CDR2 FQGNSA. This CDR3 comprises 15 residues. The CDR3 coding sequence is TGTGCCAGCAGCCCGTACAGGGGGCAGTTTTACGAGCAGTACTTC. It is translated as CASSPYRGQFYEQYF.

This rearrangement joins TRBV19 to TRBJ1-5; 7 positions agree with TRBD1. V was pared by 4 bases and J by 1 base, with 4 bases of the junction left unmatched. Germline V gives CDR1 LNHDA, CDR2 SQIVND (reference sequence). The CDR3 is 15 amino acids. In DNA, the CDR3 is TGTGCCAGTAGTAGACAGGGTGGGAGCAATCAGCCCCAGCATTTT. Its translation is CASSRQGGSNQPQHF. The whole variable domain, filled in from reference TRBV19 and TRBJ1-5, reads DGGITQSPKYLFRKEGQNVTLSCEQNLNHDAMYWYRQDPGQGLRLIYYSQIVNDFQKGDIAEGYSVSREKKESFPLTVTSAQKNPTAFYLCASSRQGGSNQPQHFGDGTRLSIL.

The J gene is TRBJ1-2, the V gene TRBV25-1; tentative D call: TRBD1 (6 bases). Germline V gives CDR1 MGHDK, CDR2 SYGVNS. This CDR3 comprises 14 residues. Trimming stripped 1 base from V and 7 bases from J, with 13 bases between. Here the CDR3 DNA reads TGTGCCAGCAGTGAATCTCACGGACAGAGTGGCTACACCTTC. Amino acid sequence: CASSESHGQSGYTF.

The rearrangement joins TRBV5-1 to TRBJ2-1; tentatively, D is TRBD2 (6 bases). The CDR3 loop spans 14 amino acids. V was cut by 1 base and J by 6 bases, with 11 bases left in between. Germline lookup yields CDR1 SGHRS and CDR2 YFSETQ. The CDR3: CASSLPGVGNEQFF. DNA of the CDR3: TGCGCCAGCAGCTTGCCGGGGGTGGGCAATGAGCAGTTCTTC.